Sequencing of this TCR beta chain was carried out in a study of T cell changes during pregnancy in multiple sclerosis (dated by TCRdb to about 2019). Some background on the complete study: The study looked at changes in the T cell repertoire across pregnancy in women with multiple sclerosis.

Comments on this clone: No antigen is known for it. Qualities for individual bases were not recorded, and no much larger clone is one base off.

Preparation of the library involved the immunoSEQ multiplex PCR assay. The source is immuneACCESS, and TCRdb retained only in-frame sequences with V and J called. Part of the clones is not carried over; for the studies checked, unresolved V genes explain less than half of this, and the remainder is unexplained. A total of about 31,000 clones appear in this sample, just over 85% of them only once. Clones ranked in the top ten supply approximately 0.76% of the sample. The CDR3, cysteine through phenylalanine, is 14 amino acids long. The read is trimmed to its CDR3 DNA, 42 bases read in frame from base 1. CDR1 and CDR2, per the germline V gene, are SGHTS and YDEGEE. Relative to germline, V is 5 bases shorter and J is 5 bases shorter, with 11 bases between their ends.

The receptor was isolated from a female donor in good health, enrolled as a control in a pregnancy study. The sequence is built from TRBV5-8 and TRBJ1-6, with no confidently assigned D gene. The sequencing here drew on CD4+ T cells from peripheral blood mononuclear cells, taken in the first trimester of pregnancy. The CDR3 loop reads CASSPGNHNSPLHF. The DNA reads as follows: TGTGCCAGCAGTCCCGGGAACCATAATTCACCCCTCCACTTT.